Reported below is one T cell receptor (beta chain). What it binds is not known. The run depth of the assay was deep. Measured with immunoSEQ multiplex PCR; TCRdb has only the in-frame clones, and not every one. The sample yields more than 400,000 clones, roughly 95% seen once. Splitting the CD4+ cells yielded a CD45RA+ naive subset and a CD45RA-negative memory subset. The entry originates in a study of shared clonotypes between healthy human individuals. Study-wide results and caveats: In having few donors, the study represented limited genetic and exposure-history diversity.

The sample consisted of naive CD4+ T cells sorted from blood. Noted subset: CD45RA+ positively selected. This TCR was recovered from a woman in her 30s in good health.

The CDR3 DNA reads TGTGCCAGCTCACGAGGGAGGGCAGGGCCCTACGAGCAGTACTTC. This codes for CASSRGRAGPYEQYF. The chain employs TRBV18 and TRBJ2-5; 7 nucleotides match TRBD2. The last part of the DNA fits TRBJ2-7 better; the J call may be wrong. CDR1 and CDR2 from the germline V gene are KGHSH and LQKENI. The CDR3 consists of 15 residues.